This TCR beta chain was captured by sequencing in a study of read filtering for tumor transcriptome and immune sequencing. Study overall: Mean patient age was roughly 66 years, range about 45 to 85; 17 male, around 14 female. Study-wide findings and caveats: The sorted CD138-negative fraction was a mixed bone marrow immune population, not purified T cells. Even smaller IR-seq throughput identified most shared clonotypes.

This clonotype was seen ten or more times. What it binds is unknown. V dropped 3 bases and J dropped 1; count of bases not matched to a gene: 8. Looked up from germline, CDR1 is MDHEN and CDR2 is SYDVKM. This CDR3 is built from 16 residues. Bone marrow was sampled from every patient at the time of active disease. Molecular barcoded adaptors covering alpha/delta and beta/gamma chains were used on about 0.4 ug RNA. A single record per CDR3 protein comes from TCRdb applying MiXCR to the reads. Of roughly 130,000 distinct CDR3 sequences in the sample, roughly 13% were seen once. V and J are TRBV28 and TRBJ2-7; 8 positions match TRBD1. The specimen was a population of CD138-negative cells sorted from bone marrow. The receptor was derived from a donor at least 40 years old with multiple myeloma. The CDR3, as DNA: TGTGCCAGCAGTTTTGAAGGGACAGGCCGATCCTACGAGCAGTACTTC. Protein product: CASSFEGTGRSYEQYF.